The 7 T cell receptor beta chains below were found in one sample sequenced in a study of CD8 T cells in ankylosing spondylitis. Study-level points and caveats: Ankylosing spondylitis blood seemed to carry a telltale TCR beta motif made of eight highly homologous variants.

TCRdb re-called the 5' RACE reads through MiXCR, storing one row per CDR3 protein. In the table there are 450,000 or so distinct CDR3 sequences, more than 25% of which are singletons. Antigens for these TCRs are unknown. The material sequenced was blood, either unsorted or a sorted T cell fraction (not recorded which). These receptors all come from a male donor with ankylosing spondylitis.

Only a few counts were recorded for this clonotype. CDR3 protein: CASSPGGTSNQPQHF. The CDR3 bases are TGTGCCAGCAGCCCCGGGGGGACTAGCAATCAGCCCCAGCATTTT. This chain links TRBV9 with TRBJ1-5; TRBD1 might be the D (5 bases). Trimming removed 4 bases from V and 0 bases from J, with 11 bases in between. In germline, CDR1 is SGDLS, CDR2 YYNGEE. The CDR3 runs to 15 residues.

The rearrangement joins TRBV3-1 to TRBJ1-2; D is ambiguous. The germline V gene has CDR1 LGHDT and CDR2 YNNKEL (reference sequence). This CDR3 has 14 amino acids. V was pared by 4 bases and J by 5 bases, with 14 bases between. CDR3 residues: CASSPPWGAYGYTF. CDR3 sequence (DNA): TGTGCCAGCAGCCCCCCCTGGGGAGCTTATGGCTACACCTTC.

This clonotype has just a few counts. V is TRBV24-1 and J is TRBJ2-1, with 10 positions matching TRBD1. V shed 0 bases and J 8 bases; nucleotides not matched to a gene: 3. This CDR3 has 15 amino acids. CDR1 is KGHDR, CDR2 SFDVKD, per germline. CDR3 sequence reads: CATSDLQGTGDEQFF. CDR3 DNA: TGTGCCACCAGTGATTTGCAAGGGACAGGGGATGAGCAGTTCTTC.

V usage is TRBV20-1 and J usage is TRBJ1-4; D uncertain. The germline CDR1 and CDR2 sequences are DFQATT and SNEGSKA (reference sequence). Trimming took off 0 bases at V and 4 bases at J, with 15 bases between the two ends. This CDR3 region has 16 residues. The CDR3 region is CSARDVWAGGNEKLFF. CDR3 in DNA: TGCAGTGCTAGAGATGTATGGGCAGGAGGTAATGAAAAACTGTTTTTT.

This clonotype occurred a few times. The chain has TRBV28 and TRBJ1-5; D is ambiguous. The V end was cut by 3 bases, the J end by 5 bases, with 8 bases between. Looked up from germline, CDR1 is MDHEN and CDR2 is SYDVKM. This CDR3 has 13 amino acids. The CDR3 spells CASSFRAHQPQHF. In DNA form, the CDR3 reads TGTGCCAGCAGTTTTCGGGCGCATCAGCCCCAGCATTTT.

This clonotype was counted only a few times. The chain recombines TRBV3-1 with TRBJ1-1; D is uncertain. The length of the CDR3 is 14 residues. CDR1 and CDR2 (germline): LGHDT, YNNKEL (reference sequence). V shed 4 bases and J shed 1 base, with 10 bases lying between them. Here the CDR3 reads CASSPQVGNTEAFF. As DNA, the CDR3 is TGTGCCAGCAGCCCCCAGGTGGGGAACACTGAAGCTTTCTTT. Filled out from reference TRBV3-1 and TRBJ1-1, the complete variable domain reads DTAVSQTPKYLVTQMGNDKSIKCEQNLGHDTMYWYKQDSKKFLKIMFSYNNKELIINETVPNRFSPKSPDKAHLNLHINSLELGDSAVYFCASSPQVGNTEAFFGQGTRLTVV.

This clonotype was counted between two and nine times. This chain links TRBV24-1 with TRBJ2-1; TRBD2 matches at 15 bases. The CDR3 extends over 17 amino acids. Germline V gene data show CDR1 as KGHDR and CDR2 as SFDVKD. V was clipped by 0 bases and J by 8 bases; unmatched bases: 4. This chain's CDR3 is CATSDLGLAGGGHEQFF. The DNA for the CDR3 is TGTGCCACCAGTGATTTGGGACTAGCGGGAGGGGGGCATGAGCAGTTCTTC.